A selection of T cell receptor beta chains follows, all from one sample in a study of cytomegalovirus exposure and HLA in healthy donors. Assay used: immunoSEQ multiplex PCR; TCRdb lists only in-frame clones, some missing. Of fewer than 180,000 clones in the sample, 75% to 85% were seen once. The sequenced material came from PBMCs. These receptors were taken from a man aged 45-65 years in good health and CMV-seropositive. The CDR3 runs from the conserved cysteine through the conserved F or W. Each record gives: CDR3 length, J gene, D gene, clone size, V gene, CDR3 DNA, CDR3 protein. D genes are given only for firm matches. The listing skips clone size in some rows; elsewhere it reads once, few, many or a size class.

14,TRBJ2-5,-,-,TRBV10-3,TGTGCCATCAGTGAGTCAGGGGAAGGTGGGACCCAGTACTTC,CAISESGEGGTQYF
16,TRBJ2-7,TRBD1,few,TRBV5-5,TGTGCCAGCAGCTCAACAGGGGGACATAGCTCCTACGAGCAGTACTTC,CASSSTGGHSSYEQYF
18,TRBJ2-6,-,-,TRBV11-1,TGTGCCAGCAGCCCGCGGCAGGGGACCGCATCTGGGGCCAACGTCCTGACTTTC,CASSPRQGTASGANVLTF
15,TRBJ2-3,-,-,TRBV11-2,TGTGCCAGCAGCTTAGGGACTACTAGCACAGATACGCAGTATTTT,CASSLGTTSTDTQYF
13,TRBJ2-7,TRBD1,-,TRBV5-1,TGCGCCAGCAGAAGGGACAGGGGGGACGAGCAGTACTTC,CASRRDRGDEQYF
15,TRBJ2-3,-,-,TRBV5-1,TGCGCCAGCAGCCCGACAGGGACTAGCACAGATACGCAGTATTTT,CASSPTGTSTDTQYF
16,TRBJ1-5,TRBD1,few,TRBV28,TGTGCCAGCAGTTTCCTTGGGACAGGGGCCAGCAAGCCCCAGCATTTT,CASSFLGTGASKPQHF
19,TRBJ2-6,TRBD2,-,TRBV19,TGTGCCAGTAGCCCGGGACTAGCCAAACTCAACTCTGGGGCCAACGTCCTGACTTTC,CASSPGLAKLNSGANVLTF
16,TRBJ2-3,TRBD2,few,TRBV4-1,TGCGCCAGCAGCCAAGGTTGGGGACTAGCGGCAGATACGCAGTATTTT,CASSQGWGLAADTQYF
12,TRBJ1-1,-,-,TRBV25-1,TGTGCCAGCAGAAGAGAAAGGGGAGAAGCTTTCTTT,CASRRERGEAFF
14,TRBJ2-3,-,-,TRBV5-1,TGCGCCAGCAGCTTCGGCCGGGAGACAGATACGCAGTATTTT,CASSFGRETDTQYF
15,TRBJ1-2,TRBD1,-,TRBV4-1,TGCGCCAGCAGCCAACGGGACAGGGATCAATATGGCTACACCTTC,CASSQRDRDQYGYTF
16,TRBJ2-3,TRBD2,once,TRBV11-2,TGTGCCAGCAGCTTTGGAGCGGGAGGGGTCACAGATACGCAGTATTTT,CASSFGAGGVTDTQYF
14,TRBJ2-5,-,-,TRBV11-1,TGTGCCAGCAGCCCTGGGACATTTCAAGAGACCCAGTACTTC,CASSPGTFQETQYF
15,TRBJ1-5,-,-,TRBV5-1,TGCGCCAGCAGCTTGGATGCGGGTAGCAATCAGCCCCAGCATTTT,CASSLDAGSNQPQHF
13,TRBJ1-1,TRBD1,-,TRBV30,TGTGCCTGGGCTACAGGGGGGAACACTGAAGCTTTCTTT,CAWATGGNTEAFF
19,TRBJ2-2,TRBD2,-,TRBV4-1,TGCGCCAGCAGCCAAGATCAGGCTAGCGGGAGCCTGAACACCGGGGAGCTGTTTTTT,CASSQDQASGSLNTGELFF
14,TRBJ2-7,-,-,TRBV27,TGTGCCAGCAGTCTCGCGCCCGGGGGCTACGAGCAGTACTTC,CASSLAPGGYEQYF
14,TRBJ2-5,TRBD2,-,TRBV7-9,TGTGCCAGCAGCTTAACTAGCGGGAGGGAGACCCAGTACTTC,CASSLTSGRETQYF
16,TRBJ2-2,TRBD1,-,TRBV19,TGTGCCAGTAGTAGACCAGGGGGCGCGAACACCGGGGAGCTGTTTTTT,CASSRPGGANTGELFF
16,TRBJ2-1,TRBD2,-,TRBV7-3,TGTGCCAGCAGCTCCCTAGGACTAGCGGGAGGTGGTGAGCAGTTCTTC,CASSSLGLAGGGEQFF
13,TRBJ1-5,-,-,TRBV10-3,TGTGCCATCAGGGGAGGTGACGATCAGCCCCAGCATTTT,CAIRGGDDQPQHF
19,TRBJ2-7,TRBD2,-,TRBV28,TGTGCCAGCACCCCAGATCGAAGGGGGCTAGCGGGATACTCCTACGAGCAGTACTTC,CASTPDRRGLAGYSYEQYF
12,TRBJ2-4,-,-,TRBV19,TGTGCCAGTAGTAGGACAGATTTCATTCAGTACTTC,CASSRTDFIQYF
14,TRBJ2-7,-,-,TRBV11-2,TGTGCCAGCAGAGTAGTGGGCTCCTCCTACGAGCAGTACTTC,CASRVVGSSYEQYF
16,TRBJ2-3,-,once,TRBV10-3,TGTGCCATCAGCTCGGTGGGCGTCATAGGCCCTGATACGCAGTATTTT,CAISSVGVIGPDTQYF
17,TRBJ1-5,-,-,TRBV4-2,TGTGCCAGCAGCCAAGTGAGGTCAGGGGATGAGGTCCAGCCCCAGCATTTT,CASSQVRSGDEVQPQHF